The entry below describes one TCR beta chain. This sample was included in a study of cytomegalovirus exposure and HLA in healthy donors. Primers: 60 Vbeta forward and 13 Jbeta reverse. Generated by immunoSEQ multiplex PCR, the TCRdb table keeps only in-frame clones and is missing some. This repertoire includes 150,000 to 200,000 clones. The V and J ends lost 6 bases and 4 bases respectively, with 19 bases between them. The CDR3 contains 15 residues. Germline lookup yields CDR1 MNHEY and CDR2 SMNVEV (reference sequence). This receptor was taken from a woman aged 60-75 years in good health and CMV-seronegative. Sequencing was performed on PBMCs. The chain joins TRBV27 to TRBJ2-7; D possibly corresponds to TRBD1 (6 bases). CDR3 region: CASREQGTPLYEQYF. The CDR3 region has the DNA TGTGCCAGCAGAGAACAGGGTACACCGCTTTACGAGCAGTACTTC.